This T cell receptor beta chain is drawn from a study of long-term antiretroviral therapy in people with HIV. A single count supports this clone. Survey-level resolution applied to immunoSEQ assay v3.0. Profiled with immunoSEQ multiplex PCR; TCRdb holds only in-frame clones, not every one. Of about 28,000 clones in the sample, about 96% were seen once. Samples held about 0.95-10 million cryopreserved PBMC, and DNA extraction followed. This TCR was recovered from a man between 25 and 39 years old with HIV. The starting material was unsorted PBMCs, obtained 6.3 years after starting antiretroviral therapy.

This CDR3 is CASSPAGINYEQYF. The DNA for the CDR3 is TGTGCCAGTAGTCCAGCGGGGATCAACTACGAGCAGTACTTC. This rearrangement joins TRBV19 to TRBJ2-7; 7 bases are shared with TRBD2. This CDR3 is built from 14 residues. V lost 5 bases, J lost 3 bases, and 7 bases stayed unmatched. Germline V CDR1 and CDR2: LNHDA, SQIVND (reference sequence).